These T cell receptor beta chains were read from a single sample in a study of T-cell memory formation after mild COVID-19. Each CDR3 protein is one row after TCRdb ran MiXCR on the 5' RACE reads. The repertoire holds more than 110,000 distinct CDR3 sequences, with around 14% as singletons. The sample comprised PBMCs or a T cell subset sorted from them (not recorded which). Every receptor here comes from an adult woman who had mild COVID-19 (a few samples of this study predate the infection). Cell type and time point are not known. Each CDR3 is given with its conserved first and last residue. A D gene is named only where the DNA matches it firmly. Where a row states a size, it is once, few, many or the class of an expanded clone; other rows omit it.

TRBV5-6,few,TRBJ1-2,.,CASSFGRGLGGYTF,TGTGCCAGCAGCTTTGGCAGGGGCCTCGGGGGCTACACCTTC
TRBV4-1,few,TRBJ1-4,.,CASSPRGSTEKLFF,TGCGCCAGCAGCCCTCGAGGCAGTACGGAAAAACTGTTTTTT
TRBV19,few,TRBJ1-2,.,CASSIVGRYTF,TGTGCCAGTAGTATAGTGGGCCGCTACACCTTC
TRBV7-9,many,TRBJ2-7,TRBD1,CASSQTGAYEQYF,TGTGCCAGCAGCCAGACAGGGGCCTACGAGCAGTACTTC
TRBV15,few,TRBJ2-2,.,CATSRDGGTGKSGELFF,TGTGCCACCAGCAGAGATGGAGGGACGGGGAAGTCCGGGGAGCTGTTTTTT
TRBV10-3,few,TRBJ2-3,.,CAISEDGVSTDTQYF,TGTGCCATCAGTGAGGACGGGGTCTCCACAGATACGCAGTATTTT
TRBV6-5,few,TRBJ2-1,.,CASSYTTGSGGNEQFF,TGTGCCAGCAGTTATACGACAGGGTCGGGGGGGAATGAGCAGTTCTTC
TRBV6-6,.,TRBJ1-6,.,CASSYSGRGEYNSPLHF,TGTGCCAGCAGTTACTCGGGTCGGGGGGAGTATAATTCACCCCTCCACTTT
TRBV4-1,few,TRBJ2-7,TRBD2,CASSQGSGGVYEQYF,TGCGCCAGCAGCCAAGGTAGCGGGGGGGTTTACGAGCAGTACTTC
TRBV4-1,many,TRBJ2-3,.,CASSQDWVTDTQYF,TGCGCCAGCAGCCAAGACTGGGTCACAGATACGCAGTATTTT
TRBV29-1,few,TRBJ2-7,.,CSVVGREQYF,TGCAGCGTTGTGGGACGCGAGCAGTACTTC
TRBV9,.,TRBJ2-2,TRBD2,CASSVTGLAGGRGELFF,TGTGCCAGCAGCGTTACCGGACTAGCGGGAGGGCGAGGGGAGCTGTTTTTT
TRBV7-2,many,TRBJ2-3,TRBD2,CASSLTSGSTDTQYF,TGTGCCAGCAGCTTGACTAGCGGGAGCACAGATACGCAGTATTTT
TRBV6-4,.,TRBJ2-3,.,CASSEGTDTQYF,TGTGCCAGCAGTGAGGGGACAGATACGCAGTATTTT
TRBV4-1,few,TRBJ2-7,TRBD2,CASSQRLAGDYEQYF,TGCGCCAGCAGCCAGAGACTAGCGGGGGACTACGAGCAGTACTTC
TRBV15,.,TRBJ1-5,.,CATSKDRSSNQPQHF,TGTGCCACCAGCAAAGACAGGTCTAGCAATCAGCCCCAGCATTTT
TRBV19,few,TRBJ1-2,.,CASSHPGRSYGYTF,TGTGCCAGTAGTCACCCTGGACGGAGCTATGGCTACACCTTC
TRBV3-1,.,TRBJ2-7,.,CASSPLADSGYEQYF,TGTGCCAGCAGCCCTCTGGCGGATTCGGGGTACGAGCAGTACTTC
TRBV9,.,TRBJ1-2,.,CASSVGENHYGYTF,TGTGCCAGCAGCGTAGGGGAGAATCACTATGGCTACACCTTC
TRBV4-1,few,TRBJ2-6,.,CASSQGAPGRLASGANVLTF,TGCGCCAGCAGCCAAGGGGCACCGGGACGGCTAGCCTCTGGGGCCAACGTCCTGACTTTC
TRBV12-3/TRBV12-4,few,TRBJ1-2,TRBD1,CASSEVGQGVSYGYTF,TGTGCCAGCAGCGAGGTCGGACAGGGAGTTTCCTATGGCTACACCTTC
TRBV19,.,TRBJ2-2,TRBD1,CASSITGGATGELFF,TGTGCCAGTAGTATCACAGGGGGCGCGACCGGGGAGCTGTTTTTT
TRBV24-1,.,TRBJ2-5,.,CATSDLGTQYF,TGTGCCACCAGTGATTTGGGGACCCAGTACTTC
TRBV7-9,few,TRBJ1-1,.,CASSPRSVLPEAFF,TGTGCCAGCAGCCCTCGCTCCGTGCTGCCTGAAGCTTTCTTT
TRBV12-3/TRBV12-4,.,TRBJ1-2,.,CASSLGGWYYGYTF,TGTGCCAGCAGTTTAGGGGGATGGTACTATGGCTACACCTTC
TRBV11-3,many,TRBJ2-3,TRBD1,CASSSRTGIDTQYF,TGTGCCAGCAGCTCCCGGACAGGGATAGATACGCAGTATTTT
TRBV9,many,TRBJ2-1,.,CASSRRDTTYNEQFF,TGTGCCAGCAGTAGACGGGACACCACCTACAATGAGCAGTTCTTC
TRBV12-3/TRBV12-4,few,TRBJ1-1,.,CASSLVGGITEAFF,TGTGCCAGCAGTTTAGTAGGAGGGATCACTGAAGCTTTCTTT
TRBV6-5,many,TRBJ2-1,TRBD1,CASATGQLGEQFF,TGTGCCAGCGCGACAGGGCAGTTGGGTGAGCAGTTCTTC
TRBV4-2,.,TRBJ1-3,TRBD1,CATSGQGARNTIYF,TGTGCTACTTCAGGACAGGGGGCGAGAAACACCATATATTTT
TRBV20-1,.,TRBJ2-1,TRBD1,CSAEGQMGWGNEQFF,TGCAGTGCTGAGGGACAGATGGGCTGGGGCAATGAGCAGTTCTTC
TRBV15,few,TRBJ1-1,.,CATSRAGDTEAFF,TGTGCCACCAGCCGTGCAGGGGACACTGAAGCTTTCTTT
TRBV5-1,.,TRBJ2-1,TRBD1,CASSLAPTGVGGYNEQFF,TGCGCCAGCAGCTTGGCCCCGACAGGGGTGGGTGGCTACAATGAGCAGTTCTTC
TRBV6-1,many,TRBJ2-1,TRBD2,CASSVSGGSYNEQFF,TGTGCCAGCAGTGTTAGCGGGGGATCCTACAATGAGCAGTTCTTC
TRBV7-9,few,TRBJ2-1,TRBD2,CASSSKGEGLAGSYNEQFF,TGTGCCAGCAGCTCGAAGGGGGAAGGACTAGCGGGATCCTACAATGAGCAGTTCTTC
TRBV5-6,.,TRBJ2-1,.,CASSWLYHKVGEQFF,TGTGCCAGCAGCTGGCTCTACCACAAAGTTGGTGAGCAGTTCTTC
TRBV19,few,TRBJ2-2,.,CASSLGATGELFF,TGTGCCAGTAGCCTAGGCGCCACCGGGGAGCTGTTTTTT
TRBV9,.,TRBJ2-3,TRBD2,CASSLGLGADTQYF,TGTGCCAGCAGCCTCGGACTAGGCGCAGATACGCAGTATTTT
TRBV29-1,.,TRBJ2-2,.,CSVEDWGSEDSTGELFF,TGCAGCGTTGAAGATTGGGGTTCTGAGGATTCCACCGGGGAGCTGTTTTTT
TRBV5-1,few,TRBJ2-3,TRBD1,CASSSSGQGADTQYF,TGCGCCAGCAGCTCCTCGGGACAGGGGGCTGATACGCAGTATTTT
TRBV2,.,TRBJ1-6,TRBD1,CASWGQSSYNSPLHF,TGTGCCAGCTGGGGACAGTCTTCTTATAATTCACCCCTCCACTTT
TRBV28,.,TRBJ2-7,.,CASSPLLALGAYEQYF,TGTGCCAGCAGTCCCCTTCTCGCACTAGGTGCCTACGAGCAGTACTTC
TRBV11-2,few,TRBJ1-1,.,CASSSRGWGDTEAFF,TGTGCCAGCAGCTCAAGAGGGTGGGGGGACACTGAAGCTTTCTTT
TRBV4-1,few,TRBJ2-2,.,CASSQDLSPGELFF,TGCGCCAGCAGCCAAGATCTTTCCCCCGGGGAGCTGTTTTTT
TRBV5-5,few,TRBJ1-1,TRBD1,CASSLEGAWTEAFF,TGTGCCAGCAGCTTGGAGGGGGCTTGGACTGAAGCTTTCTTT
TRBV20-1,few,TRBJ1-2,.,CSARGGLRYNYGYTF,TGCAGTGCTAGAGGGGGGCTCCGATATAACTATGGCTACACCTTC
TRBV15,.,TRBJ2-2,TRBD2,CATSRGWGGYTGELFF,TGTGCCACCAGCAGAGGGTGGGGGGGGTACACCGGGGAGCTGTTTTTT
TRBV3-1,few,TRBJ1-1,TRBD1,CASSLTGENTEAFF,TGTGCCAGCAGCCTCACAGGGGAGAACACTGAAGCTTTCTTT